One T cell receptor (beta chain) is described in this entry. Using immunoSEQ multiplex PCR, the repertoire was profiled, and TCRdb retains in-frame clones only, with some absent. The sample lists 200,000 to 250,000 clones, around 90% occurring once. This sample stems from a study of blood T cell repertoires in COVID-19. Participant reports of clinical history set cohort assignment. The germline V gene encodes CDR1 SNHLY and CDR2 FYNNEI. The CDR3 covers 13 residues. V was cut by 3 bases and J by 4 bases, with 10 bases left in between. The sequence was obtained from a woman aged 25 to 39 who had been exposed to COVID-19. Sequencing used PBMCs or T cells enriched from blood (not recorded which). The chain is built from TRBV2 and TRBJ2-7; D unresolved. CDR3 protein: CASSESSLYEQYF. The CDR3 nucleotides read TGTGCCAGCAGTGAGTCCTCTTTGTACGAGCAGTACTTC.